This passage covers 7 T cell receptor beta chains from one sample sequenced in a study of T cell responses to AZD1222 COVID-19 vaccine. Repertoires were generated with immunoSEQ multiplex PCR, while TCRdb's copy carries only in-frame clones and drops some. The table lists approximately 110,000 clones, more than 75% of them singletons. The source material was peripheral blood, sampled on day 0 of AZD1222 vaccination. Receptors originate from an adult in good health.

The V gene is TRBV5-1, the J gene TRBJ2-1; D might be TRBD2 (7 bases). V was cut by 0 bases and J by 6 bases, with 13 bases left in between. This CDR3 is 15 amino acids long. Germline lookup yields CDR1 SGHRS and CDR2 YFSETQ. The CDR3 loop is CASSLAGGGINEQFF. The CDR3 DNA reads TGCGCCAGCAGCTTGGCGGGGGGCGGGATCAATGAGCAGTTCTTC.

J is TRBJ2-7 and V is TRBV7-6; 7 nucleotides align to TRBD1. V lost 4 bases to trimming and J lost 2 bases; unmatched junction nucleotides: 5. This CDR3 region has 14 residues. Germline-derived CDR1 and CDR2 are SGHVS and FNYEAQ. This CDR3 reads CASSSGQAPYEQYF. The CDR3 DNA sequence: TGTGCCAGCAGCTCCGGACAGGCACCCTACGAGCAGTACTTC.

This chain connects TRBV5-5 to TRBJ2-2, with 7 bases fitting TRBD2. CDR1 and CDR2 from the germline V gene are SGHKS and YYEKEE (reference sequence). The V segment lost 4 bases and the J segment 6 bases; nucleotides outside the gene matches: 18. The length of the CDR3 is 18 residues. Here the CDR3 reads CASSPPGRGLPMSGELFF. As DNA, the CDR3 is TGTGCCAGCAGCCCGCCGGGGAGGGGCCTGCCGATGTCCGGGGAGCTGTTTTTT.

This CDR3 reads CASSQPLAGGTYNEQFF. CDR3 sequence (DNA): TGTGCCAGCAGCCAACCACTAGCGGGGGGCACCTACAATGAGCAGTTCTTC. The V gene is TRBV7-9, the J gene TRBJ2-1; 12 bases agree with TRBD2. Trimming at V came to 5 bases and at J to 2 bases, leaving 7 bases not matched to a gene. The CDR3 extends over 17 amino acids. Per germline, CDR1 SEHNR and CDR2 FQNEAQ (reference sequence).

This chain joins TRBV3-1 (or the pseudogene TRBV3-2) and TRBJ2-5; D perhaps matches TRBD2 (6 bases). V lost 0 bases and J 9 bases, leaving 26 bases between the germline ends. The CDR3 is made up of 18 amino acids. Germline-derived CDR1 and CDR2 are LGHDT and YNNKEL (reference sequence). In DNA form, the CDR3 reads TGTGCCAGCAGCCAAGACAAATTGGGGGGTCCCCCCAGTCTGGCCCAGTACTTC. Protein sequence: CASSQDKLGGPPSLAQYF.

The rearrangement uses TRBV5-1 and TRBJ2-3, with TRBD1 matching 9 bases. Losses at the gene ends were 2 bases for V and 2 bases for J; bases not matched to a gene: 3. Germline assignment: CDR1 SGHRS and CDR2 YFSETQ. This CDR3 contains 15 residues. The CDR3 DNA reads TGCGCCAGCAGCTTCCGGGACAGGGCCACAGATACGCAGTATTTT. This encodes CASSFRDRATDTQYF. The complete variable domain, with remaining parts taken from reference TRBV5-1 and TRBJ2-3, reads KAGVTQTPRYLIKTRGQQVTLSCSPISGHRSVSWYQQTPGQGLQFLFEYFSETQRNKGNFPGRFSGRQFSNSRSEMNVSTLELGDSALYLCASSFRDRATDTQYFGPGTRLTVL.

The CDR3 nucleotides read TGTGCCAGCAGCTGGAGTGGCGGCAATGAGCAGTTCTTC. It is translated as CASSWSGGNEQFF. The V and J genes are TRBV6-5 and TRBJ2-1; D is uncertain. Trimming shortened V by 6 bases and J by 6 bases, and 12 bases separated the two germline ends. The CDR3 is 13 residues long. Germline CDR1 reads MNHEY; CDR2 reads SVGAGI.